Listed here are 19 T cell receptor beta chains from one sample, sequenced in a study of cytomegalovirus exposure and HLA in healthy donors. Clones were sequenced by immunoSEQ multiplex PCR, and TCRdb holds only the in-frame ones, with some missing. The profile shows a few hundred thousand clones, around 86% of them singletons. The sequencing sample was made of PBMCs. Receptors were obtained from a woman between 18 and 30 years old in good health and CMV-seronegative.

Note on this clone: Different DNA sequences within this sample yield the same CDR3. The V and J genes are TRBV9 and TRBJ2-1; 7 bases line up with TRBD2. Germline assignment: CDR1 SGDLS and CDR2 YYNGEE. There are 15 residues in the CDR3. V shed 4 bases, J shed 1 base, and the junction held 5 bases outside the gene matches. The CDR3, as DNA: TGTGCCAGCAGCCCACGACTAGCATCCTACAATGAGCAGTTCTTC. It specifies CASSPRLASYNEQFF.

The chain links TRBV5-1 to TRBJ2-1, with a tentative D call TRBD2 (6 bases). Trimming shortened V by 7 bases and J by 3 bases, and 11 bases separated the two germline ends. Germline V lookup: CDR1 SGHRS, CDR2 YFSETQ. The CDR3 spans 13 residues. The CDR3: CASGGTLYNEQFF. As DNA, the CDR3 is TGCGCCAGCGGAGGGACTCTCTACAATGAGCAGTTCTTC.

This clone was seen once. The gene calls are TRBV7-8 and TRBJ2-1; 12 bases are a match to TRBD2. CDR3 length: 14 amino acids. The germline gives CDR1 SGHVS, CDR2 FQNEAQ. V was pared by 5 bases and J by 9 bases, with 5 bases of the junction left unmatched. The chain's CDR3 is CASSPGTSGFEQFF. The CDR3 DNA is TGTGCCAGCAGCCCGGGGACTAGCGGGTTTGAGCAGTTCTTC.

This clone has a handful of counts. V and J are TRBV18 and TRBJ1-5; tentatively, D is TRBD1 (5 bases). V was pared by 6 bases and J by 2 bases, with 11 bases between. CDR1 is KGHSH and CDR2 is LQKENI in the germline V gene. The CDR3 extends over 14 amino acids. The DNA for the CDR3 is TGTGCCAGCTCGCCCAGGGAGGGCAATCAGCCCCAGCATTTT. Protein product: CASSPREGNQPQHF.

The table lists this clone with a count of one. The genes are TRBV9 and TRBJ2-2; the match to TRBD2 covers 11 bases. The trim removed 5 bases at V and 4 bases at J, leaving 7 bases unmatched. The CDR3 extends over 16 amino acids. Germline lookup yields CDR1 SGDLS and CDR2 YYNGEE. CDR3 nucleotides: TGTGCCAGCAGTGATACTAGCGGGAGTCGCACCGGGGAGCTGTTTTTT. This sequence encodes CASSDTSGSRTGELFF.

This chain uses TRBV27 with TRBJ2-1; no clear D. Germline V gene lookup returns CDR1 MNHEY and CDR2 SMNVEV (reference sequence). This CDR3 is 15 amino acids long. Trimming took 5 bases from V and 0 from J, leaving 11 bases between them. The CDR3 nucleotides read TGTGCCAGCAGTAGAGTGCCAAGCTCCTACAATGAGCAGTTCTTC. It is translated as CASSRVPSSYNEQFF.

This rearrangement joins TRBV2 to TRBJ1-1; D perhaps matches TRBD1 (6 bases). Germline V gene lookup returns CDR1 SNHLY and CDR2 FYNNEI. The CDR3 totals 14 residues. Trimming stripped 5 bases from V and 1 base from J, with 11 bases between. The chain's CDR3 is CASSSQQGNTEAFF. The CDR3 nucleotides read TGTGCCAGCAGTTCGCAACAGGGGAACACTGAAGCTTTCTTT.

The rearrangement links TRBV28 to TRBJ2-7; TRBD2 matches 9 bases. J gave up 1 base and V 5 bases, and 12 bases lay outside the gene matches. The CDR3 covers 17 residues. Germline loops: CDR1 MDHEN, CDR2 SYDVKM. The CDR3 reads CASSPRPGLAESYEQYF. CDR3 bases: TGTGCCAGCAGTCCCCGGCCGGGACTAGCTGAATCCTACGAGCAGTACTTC.

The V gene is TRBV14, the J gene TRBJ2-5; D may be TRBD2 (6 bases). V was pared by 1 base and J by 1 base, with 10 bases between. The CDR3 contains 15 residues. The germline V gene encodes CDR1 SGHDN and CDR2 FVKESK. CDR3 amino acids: CASSQGGLGQETQYF. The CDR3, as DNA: TGTGCCAGCAGCCAAGGGGGACTGGGCCAAGAGACCCAGTACTTC.

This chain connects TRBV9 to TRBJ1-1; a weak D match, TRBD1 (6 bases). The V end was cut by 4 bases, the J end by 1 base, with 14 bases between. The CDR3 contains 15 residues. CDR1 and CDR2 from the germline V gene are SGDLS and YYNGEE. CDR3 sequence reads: CASSNPATGNTEAFF. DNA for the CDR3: TGTGCCAGCAGCAACCCAGCGACAGGGAACACTGAAGCTTTCTTT.

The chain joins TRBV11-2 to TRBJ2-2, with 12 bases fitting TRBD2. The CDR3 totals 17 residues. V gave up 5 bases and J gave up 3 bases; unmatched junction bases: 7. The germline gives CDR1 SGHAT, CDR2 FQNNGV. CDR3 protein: CASSKRLAGEHTGELFF. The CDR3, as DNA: TGTGCCAGCAGCAAGCGACTAGCGGGGGAGCACACCGGGGAGCTGTTTTTT.

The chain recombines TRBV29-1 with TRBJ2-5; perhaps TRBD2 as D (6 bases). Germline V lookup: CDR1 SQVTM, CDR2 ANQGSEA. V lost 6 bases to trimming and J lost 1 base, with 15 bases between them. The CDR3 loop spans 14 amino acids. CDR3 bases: TGCAGCGTGGAGGGTCGACTAACCCAAGAGACCCAGTACTTC. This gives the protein CSVEGRLTQETQYF.

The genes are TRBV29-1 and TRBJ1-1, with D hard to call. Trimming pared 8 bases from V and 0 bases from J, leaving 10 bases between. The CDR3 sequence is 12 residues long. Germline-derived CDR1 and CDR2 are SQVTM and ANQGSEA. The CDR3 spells CSPRDLNTEAFF. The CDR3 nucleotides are TGCAGCCCCCGGGATTTGAACACTGAAGCTTTCTTT.

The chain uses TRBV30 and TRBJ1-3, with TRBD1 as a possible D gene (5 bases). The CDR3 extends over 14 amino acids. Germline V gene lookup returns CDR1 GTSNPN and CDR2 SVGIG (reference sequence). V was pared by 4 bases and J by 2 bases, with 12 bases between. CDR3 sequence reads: CAWTPGLAGNTIYF. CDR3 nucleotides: TGTGCCTGGACCCCAGGGCTGGCTGGAAACACCATATATTTT.

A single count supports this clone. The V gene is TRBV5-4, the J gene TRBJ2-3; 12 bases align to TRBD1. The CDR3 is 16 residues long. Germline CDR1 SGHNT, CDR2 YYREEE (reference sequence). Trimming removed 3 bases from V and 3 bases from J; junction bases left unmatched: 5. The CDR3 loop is CASSWGQGAMTDTQYF. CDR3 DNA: TGTGCCAGCAGCTGGGGACAGGGGGCTATGACAGATACGCAGTATTTT.

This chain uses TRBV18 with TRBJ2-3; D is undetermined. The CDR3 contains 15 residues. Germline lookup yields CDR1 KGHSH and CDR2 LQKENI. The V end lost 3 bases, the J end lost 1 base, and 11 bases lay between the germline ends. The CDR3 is CASSPSGLGTDTQYF. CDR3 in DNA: TGTGCCAGCTCACCCTCAGGATTAGGCACAGATACGCAGTATTTT.

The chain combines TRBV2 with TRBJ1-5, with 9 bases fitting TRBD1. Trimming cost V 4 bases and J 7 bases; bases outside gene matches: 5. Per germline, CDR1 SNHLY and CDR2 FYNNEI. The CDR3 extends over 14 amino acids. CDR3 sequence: CASSGDRESQPQHF. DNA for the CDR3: TGTGCCAGCAGTGGGGACAGGGAGAGCCAGCCCCAGCATTTT.

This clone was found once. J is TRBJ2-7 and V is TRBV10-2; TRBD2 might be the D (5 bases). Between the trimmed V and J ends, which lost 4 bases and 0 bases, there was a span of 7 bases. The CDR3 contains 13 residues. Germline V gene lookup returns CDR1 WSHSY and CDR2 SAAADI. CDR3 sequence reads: CASSGTRSYEQYF. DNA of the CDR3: TGCGCCAGCAGTGGGACTCGCTCCTACGAGCAGTACTTC.

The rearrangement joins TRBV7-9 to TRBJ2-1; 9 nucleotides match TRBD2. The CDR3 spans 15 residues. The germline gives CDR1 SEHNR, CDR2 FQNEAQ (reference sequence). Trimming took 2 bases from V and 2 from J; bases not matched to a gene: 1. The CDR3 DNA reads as TGTGCCAGCAGCTTAATAGCGGGAGCCTACAATGAGCAGTTCTTC. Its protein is CASSLIAGAYNEQFF.